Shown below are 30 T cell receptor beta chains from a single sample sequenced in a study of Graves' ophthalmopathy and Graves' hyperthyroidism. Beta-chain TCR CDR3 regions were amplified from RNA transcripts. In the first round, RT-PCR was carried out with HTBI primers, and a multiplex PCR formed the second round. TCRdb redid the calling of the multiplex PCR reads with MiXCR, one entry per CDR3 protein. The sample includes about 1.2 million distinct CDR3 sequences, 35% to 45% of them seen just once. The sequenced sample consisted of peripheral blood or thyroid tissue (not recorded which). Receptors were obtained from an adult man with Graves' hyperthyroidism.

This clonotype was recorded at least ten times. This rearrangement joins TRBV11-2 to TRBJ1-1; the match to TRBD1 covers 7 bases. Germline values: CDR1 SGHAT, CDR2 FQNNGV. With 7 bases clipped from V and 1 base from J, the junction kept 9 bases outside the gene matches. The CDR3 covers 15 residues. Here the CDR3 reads CASIRTGKPNTEAFF. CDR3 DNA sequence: TGTGCCAGCATCAGGACAGGAAAACCGAACACTGAAGCTTTCTTT.

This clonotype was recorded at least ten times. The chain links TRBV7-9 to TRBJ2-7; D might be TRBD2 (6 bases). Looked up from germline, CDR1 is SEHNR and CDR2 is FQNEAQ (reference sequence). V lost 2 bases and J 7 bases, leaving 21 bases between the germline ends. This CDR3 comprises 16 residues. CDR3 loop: CASSLFRTTFPLEQYF. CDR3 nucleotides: TGTGCCAGCAGCTTATTTCGGACTACCTTTCCCCTGGAGCAGTACTTC. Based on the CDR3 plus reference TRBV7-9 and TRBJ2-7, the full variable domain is DTGVSQNPRHKITKRGQNVTFRCDPISEHNRLYWYRQTLGQGPEFLTYFQNEAQLEKSRLLSDRFSAERPKGSFSTLEIQRTEQGDSAMYLCASSLFRTTFPLEQYFGPGTRLTVT.

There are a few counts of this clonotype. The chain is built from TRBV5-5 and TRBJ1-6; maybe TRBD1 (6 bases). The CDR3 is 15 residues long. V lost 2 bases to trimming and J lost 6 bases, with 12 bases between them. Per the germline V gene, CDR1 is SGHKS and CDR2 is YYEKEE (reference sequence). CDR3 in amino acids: CASSFQGSSNSPLHF. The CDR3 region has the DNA TGTGCCAGCAGCTTTCAGGGGTCATCTAATTCACCCCTCCACTTT. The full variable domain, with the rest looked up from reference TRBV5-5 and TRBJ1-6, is DAGVTQSPTHLIKTRGQQVTLRCSPISGHKSVSWYQQVLGQGPQFIFQYYEKEERGRGNFPDRFSARQFPNYSSELNVNALLLGDSALYLCASSFQGSSNSPLHFGNGTRLTVT.

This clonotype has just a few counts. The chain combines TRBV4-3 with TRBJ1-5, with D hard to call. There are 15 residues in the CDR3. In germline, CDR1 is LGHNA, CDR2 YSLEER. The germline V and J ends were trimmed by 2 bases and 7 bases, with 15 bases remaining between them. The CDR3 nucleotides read TGCGCCAGCAGCCAACTTGTTACGAAGGGACAGCCCCAGCATTTT. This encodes CASSQLVTKGQPQHF.

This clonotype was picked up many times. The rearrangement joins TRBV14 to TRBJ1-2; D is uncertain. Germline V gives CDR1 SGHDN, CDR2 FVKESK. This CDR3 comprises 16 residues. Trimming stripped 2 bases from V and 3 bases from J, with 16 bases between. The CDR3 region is CASSQTLGAGDYGYTF. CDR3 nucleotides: TGTGCCAGCAGCCAAACACTAGGAGCAGGCGACTATGGCTACACCTTC.

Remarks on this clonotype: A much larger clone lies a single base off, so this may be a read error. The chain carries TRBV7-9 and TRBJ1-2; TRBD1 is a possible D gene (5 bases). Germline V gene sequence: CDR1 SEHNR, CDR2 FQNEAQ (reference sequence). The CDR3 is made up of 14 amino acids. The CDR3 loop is CVSSSSGQGEGYTF. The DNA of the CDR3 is TGTGTCAGCAGCTCCTCAGGGCAGGGCGAAGGCTACACCTTC.

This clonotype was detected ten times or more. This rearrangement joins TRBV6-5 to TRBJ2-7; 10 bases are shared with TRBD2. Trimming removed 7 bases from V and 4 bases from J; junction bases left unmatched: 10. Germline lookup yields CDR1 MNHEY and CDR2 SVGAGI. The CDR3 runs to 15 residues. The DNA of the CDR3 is TGTGCCAGCATAGGAACGGGACTAGCGTTTTACGAGCAGTACTTC. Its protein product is CASIGTGLAFYEQYF.

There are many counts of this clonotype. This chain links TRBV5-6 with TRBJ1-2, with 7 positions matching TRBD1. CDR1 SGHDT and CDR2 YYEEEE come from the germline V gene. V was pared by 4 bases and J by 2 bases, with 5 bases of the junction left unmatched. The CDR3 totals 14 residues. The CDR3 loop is CASSLGGQNYGYTF. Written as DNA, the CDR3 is TGTGCCAGCAGCCTTGGGGGACAGAACTATGGCTACACCTTC. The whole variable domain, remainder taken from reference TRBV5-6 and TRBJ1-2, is DAGVTQSPTHLIKTRGQQVTLRCSPKSGHDTVSWYQQALGQGPQFIFQYYEEEERQRGNFPDRFSGHQFPNYSSELNVNALLLGDSALYLCASSLGGQNYGYTFGSGTRLTVV.

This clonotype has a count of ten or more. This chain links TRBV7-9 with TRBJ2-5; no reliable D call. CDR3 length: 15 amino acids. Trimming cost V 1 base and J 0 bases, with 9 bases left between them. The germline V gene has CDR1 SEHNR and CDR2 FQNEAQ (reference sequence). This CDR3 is CASSLVSSYQETQYF. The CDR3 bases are TGTGCCAGCAGCTTAGTTAGCAGCTACCAAGAGACCCAGTACTTC.

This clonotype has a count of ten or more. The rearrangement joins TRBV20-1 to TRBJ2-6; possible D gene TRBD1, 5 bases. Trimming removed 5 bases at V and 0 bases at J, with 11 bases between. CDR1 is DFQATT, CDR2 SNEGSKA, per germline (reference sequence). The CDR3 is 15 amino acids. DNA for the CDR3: TGCAGTGCTTCCACTGGGGCCTCTGGGGCCAACGTCCTGACTTTC. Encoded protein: CSASTGASGANVLTF.

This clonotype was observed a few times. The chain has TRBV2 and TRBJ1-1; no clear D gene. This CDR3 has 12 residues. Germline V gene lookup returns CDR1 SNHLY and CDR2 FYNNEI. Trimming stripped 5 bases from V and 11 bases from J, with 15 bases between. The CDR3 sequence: CASSTRTKGAFF. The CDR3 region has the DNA TGTGCCAGCAGTACCCGGACCAAAGGGGCTTTCTTT.

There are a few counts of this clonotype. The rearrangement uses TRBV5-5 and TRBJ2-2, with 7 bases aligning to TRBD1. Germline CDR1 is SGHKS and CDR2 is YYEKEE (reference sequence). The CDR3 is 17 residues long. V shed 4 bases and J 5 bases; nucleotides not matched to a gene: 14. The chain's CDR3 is CASSQPTGTATTGELFF. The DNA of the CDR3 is TGTGCCAGCAGCCAACCGACCGGGACAGCCACAACCGGGGAGCTGTTTTTT.

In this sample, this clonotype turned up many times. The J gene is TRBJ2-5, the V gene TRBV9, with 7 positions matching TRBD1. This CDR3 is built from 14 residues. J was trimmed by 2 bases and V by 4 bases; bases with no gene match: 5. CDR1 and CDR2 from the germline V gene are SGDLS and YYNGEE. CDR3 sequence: CASSKPGQQETQYF. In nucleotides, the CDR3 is TGTGCCAGCAGCAAGCCGGGACAGCAAGAGACCCAGTACTTC. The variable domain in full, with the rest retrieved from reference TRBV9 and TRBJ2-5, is DSGVTQTPKHLITATGQRVTLRCSPRSGDLSVYWYQQSLDQGLQFLIQYYNGEERAKGNILERFSAQQFPDLHSELNLSSLELGDSALYFCASSKPGQQETQYFGPGTRLLVL.

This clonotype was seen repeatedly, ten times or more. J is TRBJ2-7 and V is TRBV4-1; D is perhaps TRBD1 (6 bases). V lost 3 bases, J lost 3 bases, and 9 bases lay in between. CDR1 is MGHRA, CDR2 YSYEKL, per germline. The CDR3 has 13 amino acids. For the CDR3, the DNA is TGCGCCAGCAGCCAGGCAGGGGTCTACGAGCAGTACTTC. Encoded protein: CASSQAGVYEQYF.

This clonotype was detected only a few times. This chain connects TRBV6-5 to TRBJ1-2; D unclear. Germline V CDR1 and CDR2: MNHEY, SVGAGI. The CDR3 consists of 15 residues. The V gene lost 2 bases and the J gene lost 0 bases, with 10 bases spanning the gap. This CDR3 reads CASSYDLAANYGYTF. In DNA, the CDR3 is TGTGCCAGCAGTTACGATCTTGCGGCTAACTATGGCTACACCTTC.

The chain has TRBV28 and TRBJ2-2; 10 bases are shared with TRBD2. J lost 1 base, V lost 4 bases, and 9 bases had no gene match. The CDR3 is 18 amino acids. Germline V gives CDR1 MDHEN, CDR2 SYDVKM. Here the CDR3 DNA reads TGTGCCAGCAGTTCGACCTCATTAGCGGGGGGGAACACCGGGGAGCTGTTTTTT. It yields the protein CASSSTSLAGGNTGELFF. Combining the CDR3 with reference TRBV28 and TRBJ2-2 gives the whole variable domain DVKVTQSSRYLVKRTGEKVFLECVQDMDHENMFWYRQDPGLGLRLIYFSYDVKMKEKGDIPEGYSVSREKKERFSLILESASTNQTSMYLCASSSTSLAGGNTGELFFGEGSRLTVL.

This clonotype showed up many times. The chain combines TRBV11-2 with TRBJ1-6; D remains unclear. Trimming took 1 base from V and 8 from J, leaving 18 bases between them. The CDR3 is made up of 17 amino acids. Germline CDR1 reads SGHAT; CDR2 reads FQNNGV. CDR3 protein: CASSLAGAVSRYSPLHF. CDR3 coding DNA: TGTGCCAGCAGCTTAGCGGGCGCAGTCAGCCGCTATTCACCCCTCCACTTT.

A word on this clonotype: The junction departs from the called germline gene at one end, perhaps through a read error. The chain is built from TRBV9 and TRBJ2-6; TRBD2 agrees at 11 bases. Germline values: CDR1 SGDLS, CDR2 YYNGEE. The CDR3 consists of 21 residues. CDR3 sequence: CASSAGQGLAVGISGANVLTF. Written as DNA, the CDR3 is TGTGCCAGCAGCGCAGGACAGGGACTAGCGGTGGGAATCTCTGGGGCCAACGTCCTTACTTTC.

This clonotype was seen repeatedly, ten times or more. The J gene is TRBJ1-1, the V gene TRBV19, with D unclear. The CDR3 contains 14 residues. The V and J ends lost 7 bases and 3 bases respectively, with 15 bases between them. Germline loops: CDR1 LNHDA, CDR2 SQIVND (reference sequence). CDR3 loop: CASTGSGWYTEAFF. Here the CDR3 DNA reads TGTGCCAGTACGGGAAGCGGGTGGTACACTGAAGCTTTCTTT.

The CDR3 sequence: CSAREQGGGNTEAFF. In DNA, the CDR3 is TGCAGTGCTAGAGAGCAGGGGGGCGGAAACACTGAAGCTTTCTTT. The chain is built from TRBV20-1 and TRBJ1-1; 7 nucleotides agree with TRBD1. Unmatched junction bases numbered 6, after V lost 0 bases and J lost 2 bases. Germline CDR1 reads DFQATT; CDR2 reads SNEGSKA (reference sequence). The CDR3 length is 15 residues.

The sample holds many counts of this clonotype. The CDR3 loop is CASSFGRGQETQYF. The CDR3 bases are TGTGCCAGCAGTTTTGGGCGGGGACAAGAGACCCAGTACTTC. The V call is TRBV12-3 or TRBV12-4, the J call TRBJ2-5; a weak D match, TRBD2 (6 bases). CDR3 length: 14 amino acids. V was clipped by 3 bases and J by 2 bases, with 10 bases between them.

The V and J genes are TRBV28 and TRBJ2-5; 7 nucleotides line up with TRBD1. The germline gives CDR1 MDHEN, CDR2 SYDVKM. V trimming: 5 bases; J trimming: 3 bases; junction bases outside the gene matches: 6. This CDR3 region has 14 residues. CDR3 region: CASSTTDREETQYF. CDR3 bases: TGTGCCAGCAGTACGACTGACAGGGAAGAGACCCAGTACTTC.

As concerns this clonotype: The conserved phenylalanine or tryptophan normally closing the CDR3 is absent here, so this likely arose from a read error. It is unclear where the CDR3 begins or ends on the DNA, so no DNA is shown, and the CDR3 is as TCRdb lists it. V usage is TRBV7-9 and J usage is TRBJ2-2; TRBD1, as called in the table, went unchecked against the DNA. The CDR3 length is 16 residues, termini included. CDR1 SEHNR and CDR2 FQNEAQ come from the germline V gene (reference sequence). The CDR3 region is CASNRPGQGRTGELDL.

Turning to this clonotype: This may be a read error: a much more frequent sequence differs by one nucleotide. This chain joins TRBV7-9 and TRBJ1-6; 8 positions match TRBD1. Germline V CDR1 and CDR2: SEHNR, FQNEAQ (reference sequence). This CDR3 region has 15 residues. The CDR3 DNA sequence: TGTGCCAGCAGCCCAGGGGACAGGCTTAATTCACCCCTCCGCTTT. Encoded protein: CASSPGDRLNSPLRF.

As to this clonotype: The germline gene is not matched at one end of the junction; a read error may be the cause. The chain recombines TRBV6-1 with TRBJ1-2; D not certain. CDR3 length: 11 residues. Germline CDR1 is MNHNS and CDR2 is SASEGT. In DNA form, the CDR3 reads TGTGCCAGCAGTGAGGGATATGGCGACACCTTC. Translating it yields CASSEGYGDTF.

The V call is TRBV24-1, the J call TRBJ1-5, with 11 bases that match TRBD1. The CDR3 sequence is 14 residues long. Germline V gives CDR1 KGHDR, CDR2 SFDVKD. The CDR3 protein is CARRTGGSNQPQHF. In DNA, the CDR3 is TGTGCTAGGAGGACAGGGGGCAGCAATCAGCCCCAGCATTTT.

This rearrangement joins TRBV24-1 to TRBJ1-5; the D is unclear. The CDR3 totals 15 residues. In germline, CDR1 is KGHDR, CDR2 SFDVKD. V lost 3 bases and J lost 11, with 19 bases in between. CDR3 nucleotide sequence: TGTGCCACCAGTGATCCGGCAGGAGGCCAAGAGACCCAGCATTTT. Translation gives CATSDPAGGQETQHF.

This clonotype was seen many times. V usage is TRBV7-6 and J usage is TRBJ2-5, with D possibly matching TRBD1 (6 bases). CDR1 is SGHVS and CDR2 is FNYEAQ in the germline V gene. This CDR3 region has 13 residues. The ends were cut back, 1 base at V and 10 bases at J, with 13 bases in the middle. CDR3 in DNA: TGTGCCAGCAGCTTAGGAAATACAGGGATCCAGTACTTC. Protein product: CASSLGNTGIQYF.

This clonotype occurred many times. CDR3 sequence: CASSLVWEETQYF. DNA for the CDR3: TGTGCCAGCAGCTTAGTTTGGGAAGAGACCCAGTACTTC. V usage is TRBV7-8 and J usage is TRBJ2-5, with D unresolved. The CDR3 loop spans 13 amino acids. Trimming cost V 1 base and J 3 bases, with 6 bases left between them. The V gene's germline CDR1 is SGHVS and CDR2 FQNEAQ.

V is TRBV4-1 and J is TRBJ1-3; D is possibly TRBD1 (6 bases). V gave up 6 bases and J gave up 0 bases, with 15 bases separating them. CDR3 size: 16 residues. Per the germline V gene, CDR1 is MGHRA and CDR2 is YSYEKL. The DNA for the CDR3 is TGCGCCAGCAGGGACAGCCTAATTCGCTCTGGAAACACCATATATTTT. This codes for CASRDSLIRSGNTIYF.